A selection of T cell receptor beta chains follows, all from one sample in a study of identical twins. TCRdb re-derived calls from the 5' RACE reads in MiXCR, one entry per CDR3 protein. The sample has roughly 500,000 distinct CDR3 sequences; 22% are singletons. The same specimen was also included in a second study, on T cells expressing NK-cell markers.

The specimen was CD4+ T cells sorted from blood. These receptors were taken from a young woman in good health. Each CDR3 is given with its conserved first and last residue. Each record gives: J gene, clone size, V gene, CDR3 length, D gene, CDR3 DNA, CDR3 protein. The D gene is left open where the match is weak. Size values are once, few and many counts, or a class for expanded clones, and some rows have none.

J gene: TRBJ2-1
clone size: NA
V gene: TRBV7-2
CDR3 length: 15
D gene: TRBD2
CDR3 DNA: TGTGCCAGCAGCTTAATGCTAGCGGGAGGGGTTGAGCAGTTCTTC
CDR3 protein: CASSLMLAGGVEQFF

J gene: TRBJ2-1
clone size: NA
V gene: TRBV11-1
CDR3 length: 19
D gene: TRBD2
CDR3 DNA: TGTGCCAGCAGCTTAAATGCGAGACTAGCGGGGCACCCTAGGAATGAGCAGTTCTTC
CDR3 protein: CASSLNARLAGHPRNEQFF

J gene: TRBJ2-1
clone size: NA
V gene: TRBV20-1
CDR3 length: 12
D gene: NA
CDR3 DNA: TGCAGTGCTAGACTAGACTACGATGAGCAGTTCTTC
CDR3 protein: CSARLDYDEQFF

J gene: TRBJ2-7
clone size: few
V gene: TRBV7-9
CDR3 length: 14
D gene: NA
CDR3 DNA: TGTGCCAGCACCGAAGCCAGAGATTTCCACGAGCAGTACTTC
CDR3 protein: CASTEARDFHEQYF

J gene: TRBJ2-7
clone size: once
V gene: TRBV7-8
CDR3 length: 14
D gene: NA
CDR3 DNA: TGTGCCAGCAGCGAGACAACAGGCATGGACGAGCAGTACTTC
CDR3 protein: CASSETTGMDEQYF

J gene: TRBJ2-3
clone size: NA
V gene: TRBV10-1
CDR3 length: 14
D gene: NA
CDR3 DNA: TGCGCCAGCAGTGCTGAGCGCCCTACAGATACGCAGTATTTT
CDR3 protein: CASSAERPTDTQYF

J gene: TRBJ1-5
clone size: NA
V gene: TRBV12-3/TRBV12-4
CDR3 length: 14
D gene: NA
CDR3 DNA: TGTGCCAGCACAGGGTCTTATAGCAATCAGCCCCAGCATTTT
CDR3 protein: CASTGSYSNQPQHF

J gene: TRBJ1-5
clone size: few
V gene: TRBV5-4
CDR3 length: 16
D gene: TRBD1
CDR3 DNA: TGTGCCAGCAGCTTGGGAGGGACAGGGGGCAAACAGCCCCAGCATTTT
CDR3 protein: CASSLGGTGGKQPQHF

J gene: TRBJ2-7
clone size: NA
V gene: TRBV7-9
CDR3 length: 16
D gene: TRBD1
CDR3 DNA: TGTGCCAGCAGCTTAAGGACAGGGAATCATATGGGCGAGCAGTACTTC
CDR3 protein: CASSLRTGNHMGEQYF

J gene: TRBJ2-3
clone size: NA
V gene: TRBV6-1
CDR3 length: 14
D gene: NA
CDR3 DNA: TGTGCCAGCAGTGTAGCGAGACTCACAGATACGCAGTATTTT
CDR3 protein: CASSVARLTDTQYF

J gene: TRBJ1-6
clone size: NA
V gene: TRBV3-1
CDR3 length: 15
D gene: TRBD1
CDR3 DNA: TGTGCCAGCAGCCCCACCCGGACAGGCAATTCACCCCTCCACTTT
CDR3 protein: CASSPTRTGNSPLHF

J gene: TRBJ1-5
clone size: few
V gene: TRBV27
CDR3 length: 15
D gene: TRBD1
CDR3 DNA: TGTGCCAGCAGTTCCGGGACAGGGGCTACGCGGCCCCAGCATTTT
CDR3 protein: CASSSGTGATRPQHF

J gene: TRBJ2-2
clone size: NA
V gene: TRBV20-1
CDR3 length: 16
D gene: TRBD2
CDR3 DNA: TGCAGTGCTAAGGGACTAGCGGGGCTGAACACCGGGGAGCTGTTTTTT
CDR3 protein: CSAKGLAGLNTGELFF

J gene: TRBJ1-6
clone size: once
V gene: TRBV4-1
CDR3 length: 19
D gene: NA
CDR3 DNA: TGCGCCAGCAGCCTTCAGTCGGTGGTTGGGAGCTCCTATAATTCACCCCTCCACTTT
CDR3 protein: CASSLQSVVGSSYNSPLHF

J gene: TRBJ2-3
clone size: few
V gene: TRBV5-1
CDR3 length: 16
D gene: TRBD2
CDR3 DNA: TGCGCCAGCAGCTTCCTAGCGGGGGGGCAGGCAGATACGCAGTATTTT
CDR3 protein: CASSFLAGGQADTQYF

J gene: TRBJ1-2
clone size: NA
V gene: TRBV5-6
CDR3 length: 15
D gene: NA
CDR3 DNA: TGTGCCAGCAGCTGGAGACCTACTCTTCGGGACGGCTACACCTTC
CDR3 protein: CASSWRPTLRDGYTF

J gene: TRBJ2-7
clone size: few
V gene: TRBV7-9
CDR3 length: 11
D gene: NA
CDR3 DNA: TGTGCCAGCAGCTCCTGGGGCGAGCAGTACTTC
CDR3 protein: CASSSWGEQYF

J gene: TRBJ2-2
clone size: NA
V gene: TRBV5-1
CDR3 length: 15
D gene: NA
CDR3 DNA: TGCGCCAGCAAGGTTCGAATTGGGGACACCGGGGAGCTGTTTTTT
CDR3 protein: CASKVRIGDTGELFF

J gene: TRBJ1-2
clone size: NA
V gene: TRBV2
CDR3 length: 15
D gene: NA
CDR3 DNA: TGTGCCAGCAGAATAGACAGTAACTCTAACTATGGCTACACCTTC
CDR3 protein: CASRIDSNSNYGYTF

J gene: TRBJ2-7
clone size: NA
V gene: TRBV20-1
CDR3 length: 14
D gene: NA
CDR3 DNA: TGCAGTGCTAGAGACTTTGGCAGATCCTACGAGCAGTACTTC
CDR3 protein: CSARDFGRSYEQYF

J gene: TRBJ2-2
clone size: few
V gene: TRBV29-1
CDR3 length: 12
D gene: NA
CDR3 DNA: TGCAGCGTTGCAGGGGTTACCGGGGAGCTGTTTTTT
CDR3 protein: CSVAGVTGELFF

J gene: TRBJ2-7
clone size: NA
V gene: TRBV3-1
CDR3 length: 16
D gene: NA
CDR3 DNA: TGTGCCAGCAGCCAAGTTCAGCTCCCGTGGAACTACGAGCAGTACTTC
CDR3 protein: CASSQVQLPWNYEQYF

J gene: TRBJ2-3
clone size: few
V gene: TRBV12-3/TRBV12-4
CDR3 length: 17
D gene: TRBD1
CDR3 DNA: TGTGCCAGCTCGGACAGGGGGCTCGGCTTAGGCACAGATACGCAGTATTTT
CDR3 protein: CASSDRGLGLGTDTQYF

J gene: TRBJ2-1
clone size: once
V gene: TRBV7-9
CDR3 length: 16
D gene: TRBD2
CDR3 DNA: TGTGCCAGCAGCACCCCGGGGGCTAGCGGGAGGTATGAGCAGTTCTTC
CDR3 protein: CASSTPGASGRYEQFF

J gene: TRBJ2-5
clone size: NA
V gene: TRBV6-5
CDR3 length: 13
D gene: NA
CDR3 DNA: TGTGCCAGCAGTTACCCACCAGGGGAGACCCAGTACTTC
CDR3 protein: CASSYPPGETQYF

J gene: TRBJ2-7
clone size: once
V gene: TRBV7-8
CDR3 length: 14
D gene: NA
CDR3 DNA: TGTGCCAGCAGCTGGGAGCCGTTTCCCGGCGAGCAGTACTTC
CDR3 protein: CASSWEPFPGEQYF

J gene: TRBJ2-7
clone size: NA
V gene: TRBV6-1
CDR3 length: 13
D gene: NA
CDR3 DNA: TGTGCCAGCAGGGCCCGTGGAGTTTACGAGCAGTACTTC
CDR3 protein: CASRARGVYEQYF

J gene: TRBJ1-4
clone size: NA
V gene: TRBV12-3/TRBV12-4
CDR3 length: 13
D gene: TRBD1
CDR3 DNA: TGTGCCAGCATGGGACAGGGGGTGCGTAAACTGTTTTTT
CDR3 protein: CASMGQGVRKLFF

J gene: TRBJ2-3
clone size: NA
V gene: TRBV5-1
CDR3 length: 12
D gene: NA
CDR3 DNA: TGCGCCAGCAGCTTGAAGCCCGGGGCGCAGTATTTT
CDR3 protein: CASSLKPGAQYF

J gene: TRBJ2-7
clone size: once
V gene: TRBV3-1
CDR3 length: 15
D gene: TRBD1
CDR3 DNA: TGTGCCAGCAGCCCGAGGGGACAGGGGAGATACGAGCAGTACTTC
CDR3 protein: CASSPRGQGRYEQYF

J gene: TRBJ2-3
clone size: few
V gene: TRBV27
CDR3 length: 15
D gene: NA
CDR3 DNA: TGTGCCAGCAGTTTGCTTTGGACTCGCCGGCCTACGCAGTATTTT
CDR3 protein: CASSLLWTRRPTQYF

J gene: TRBJ2-1
clone size: NA
V gene: TRBV7-9
CDR3 length: 15
D gene: TRBD2
CDR3 DNA: TGTGCCAGCAGCTTAGGGGGACTAGCGGGCAATGAGCAGTTCTTC
CDR3 protein: CASSLGGLAGNEQFF

J gene: TRBJ1-5
clone size: NA
V gene: TRBV19
CDR3 length: 12
D gene: NA
CDR3 DNA: TGTGCCAAAATAAGATGCAATCAGCCCCAGCATTTT
CDR3 protein: CAKIRCNQPQHF

J gene: TRBJ1-1
clone size: NA
V gene: TRBV4-3
CDR3 length: 14
D gene: NA
CDR3 DNA: TGCGCCAGCAGCCGGATAGGATTGGGCGCTGAAGCTTTCTTT
CDR3 protein: CASSRIGLGAEAFF

J gene: TRBJ2-3
clone size: few
V gene: TRBV5-1
CDR3 length: 14
D gene: NA
CDR3 DNA: TGCGCCAGCAGCCTCTCCTCTGGTCCAGATACGCAGTATTTT
CDR3 protein: CASSLSSGPDTQYF

J gene: TRBJ1-1
clone size: NA
V gene: TRBV7-8
CDR3 length: 16
D gene: NA
CDR3 DNA: TGTGCCAGCAGCTCTGGACCAAACGACGGTGGTACTGAAGCTTTCTTT
CDR3 protein: CASSSGPNDGGTEAFF

J gene: TRBJ2-3
clone size: NA
V gene: TRBV20-1
CDR3 length: 13
D gene: NA
CDR3 DNA: TGCAGTGTGCTCGCGGAGGTCACAGATACGCAGTATTTT
CDR3 protein: CSVLAEVTDTQYF

J gene: TRBJ2-7
clone size: NA
V gene: TRBV5-1
CDR3 length: 15
D gene: TRBD2
CDR3 DNA: TGCGCCAGCAGCGGGGGGGACTCCGCTAAGTACGAGCAGTACTTC
CDR3 protein: CASSGGDSAKYEQYF

J gene: TRBJ2-7
clone size: many
V gene: TRBV7-2
CDR3 length: 13
D gene: NA
CDR3 DNA: TGTGCCAGCAGCTTTACCCAGGGACACGAGCAGTACTTC
CDR3 protein: CASSFTQGHEQYF

J gene: TRBJ1-4
clone size: NA
V gene: TRBV5-1
CDR3 length: 14
D gene: NA
CDR3 DNA: TGCGCCAGCAGCTTGACGGCAACTAATGAAAAACTGTTTTTT
CDR3 protein: CASSLTATNEKLFF

J gene: TRBJ2-1
clone size: NA
V gene: TRBV20-1
CDR3 length: 16
D gene: TRBD2
CDR3 DNA: TGCAGTGCTCCACAGGGTAGCGGGGGGGCCTACAATGAGCAGTTCTTC
CDR3 protein: CSAPQGSGGAYNEQFF

J gene: TRBJ2-1
clone size: few
V gene: TRBV5-4
CDR3 length: 15
D gene: TRBD2
CDR3 DNA: TGTGCCAGCAGCCCAGCGGGGCAAAACGGGATTGAGCAGTTCTTC
CDR3 protein: CASSPAGQNGIEQFF

J gene: TRBJ2-7
clone size: NA
V gene: TRBV5-7
CDR3 length: 14
D gene: TRBD2
CDR3 DNA: TGTGCCAGCAGCTTGGGCGGGAGTCCGGCAGAGCAGTACTTC
CDR3 protein: CASSLGGSPAEQYF

J gene: TRBJ1-5
clone size: few
V gene: TRBV19
CDR3 length: 15
D gene: NA
CDR3 DNA: TGTGCCAGTACGCGGGGGTTATATGGCAATCAGCCCCAGCATTTT
CDR3 protein: CASTRGLYGNQPQHF

J gene: TRBJ1-2
clone size: NA
V gene: TRBV12-3/TRBV12-4
CDR3 length: 12
D gene: NA
CDR3 DNA: TGTGCCAGCAGTTTGAGCACCCATGGCTACACCTTC
CDR3 protein: CASSLSTHGYTF

J gene: TRBJ2-3
clone size: NA
V gene: TRBV6-1
CDR3 length: 14
D gene: NA
CDR3 DNA: TGTGCCAGCAGTGAAGCGGTAGGCCGGGATACGCAGTATTTT
CDR3 protein: CASSEAVGRDTQYF

J gene: TRBJ1-2
clone size: many
V gene: TRBV12-3/TRBV12-4
CDR3 length: 14
D gene: NA
CDR3 DNA: TGTGCCAGCAGTTTTGGGGCAGGGAACTATGGCTACACCTTC
CDR3 protein: CASSFGAGNYGYTF

J gene: TRBJ1-2
clone size: few
V gene: TRBV5-1
CDR3 length: 14
D gene: NA
CDR3 DNA: TGCGCCAGCAGCTTATTCGATCGCACCTATGGCTACACCTTC
CDR3 protein: CASSLFDRTYGYTF

J gene: TRBJ1-4
clone size: many
V gene: TRBV29-1
CDR3 length: 13
D gene: NA
CDR3 DNA: TGCAGCGTTCTCTTGGGGAGAGTTGAAAAACTGTTTTTT
CDR3 protein: CSVLLGRVEKLFF

J gene: TRBJ1-1
clone size: many
V gene: TRBV12-3/TRBV12-4
CDR3 length: 14
D gene: NA
CDR3 DNA: TGTGCCAGCAGTTTAGATCACTCGAACACTGAAGCTTTCTTT
CDR3 protein: CASSLDHSNTEAFF